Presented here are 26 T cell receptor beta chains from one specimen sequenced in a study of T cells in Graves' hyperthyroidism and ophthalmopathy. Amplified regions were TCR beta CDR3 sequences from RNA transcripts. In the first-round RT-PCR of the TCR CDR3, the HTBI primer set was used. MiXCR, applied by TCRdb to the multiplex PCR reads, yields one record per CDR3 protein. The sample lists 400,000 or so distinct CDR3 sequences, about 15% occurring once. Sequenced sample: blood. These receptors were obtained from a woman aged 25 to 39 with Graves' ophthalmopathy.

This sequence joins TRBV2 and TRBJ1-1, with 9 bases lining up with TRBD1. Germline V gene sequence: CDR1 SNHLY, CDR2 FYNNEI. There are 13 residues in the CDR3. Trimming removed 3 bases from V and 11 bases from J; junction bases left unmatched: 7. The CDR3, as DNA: TGTGCCAGCAGTGAGGTGACAGGGGGTTATGCTTTCTTT. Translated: CASSEVTGGYAFF.

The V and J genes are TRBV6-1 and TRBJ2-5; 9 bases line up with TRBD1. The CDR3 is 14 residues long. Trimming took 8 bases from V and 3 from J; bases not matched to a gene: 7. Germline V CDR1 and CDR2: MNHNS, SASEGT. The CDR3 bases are TGTGCCAGCCACAGGGGGCCGGCCGAAGAGACCCAGTACTTC. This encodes CASHRGPAEETQYF.

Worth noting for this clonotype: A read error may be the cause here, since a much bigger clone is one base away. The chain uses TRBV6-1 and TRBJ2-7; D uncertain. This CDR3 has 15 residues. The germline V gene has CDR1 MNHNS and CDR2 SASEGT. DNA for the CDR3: TGTGCCAGCAGTGAGGCATCCCCCGCACTTTACGAGCAGTCCTTC. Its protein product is CASSEASPALYEQSF.

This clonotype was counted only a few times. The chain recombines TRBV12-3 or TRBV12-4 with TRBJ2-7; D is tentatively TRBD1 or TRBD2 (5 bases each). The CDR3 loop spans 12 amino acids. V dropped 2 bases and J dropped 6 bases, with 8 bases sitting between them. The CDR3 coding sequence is TGTGCCAGCAGTTTAATTGGGGGCGAGCAGTACTTC. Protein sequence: CASSLIGGEQYF.

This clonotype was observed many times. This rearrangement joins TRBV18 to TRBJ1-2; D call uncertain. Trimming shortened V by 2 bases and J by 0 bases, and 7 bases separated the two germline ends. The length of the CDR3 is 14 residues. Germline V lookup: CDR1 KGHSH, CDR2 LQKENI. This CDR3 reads CASSPSGPNYGYTF. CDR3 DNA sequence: TGTGCCAGCTCACCATCCGGGCCTAACTATGGCTACACCTTC. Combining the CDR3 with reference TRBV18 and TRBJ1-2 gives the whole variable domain NAGVMQNPRHLVRRRGQEARLRCSPMKGHSHVYWYRQLPEEGLKFMVYLQKENIIDESGMPKERFSAEFPKEGPSILRIQQVVRGDSAAYFCASSPSGPNYGYTFGSGTRLTVV.

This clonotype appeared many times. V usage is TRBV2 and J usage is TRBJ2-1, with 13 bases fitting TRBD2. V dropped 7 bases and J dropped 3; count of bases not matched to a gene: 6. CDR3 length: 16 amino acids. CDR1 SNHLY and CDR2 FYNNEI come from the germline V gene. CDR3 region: CASTGTSGAFYNEQFF. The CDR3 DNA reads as TGTGCCAGCACCGGGACTAGCGGGGCCTTCTACAATGAGCAGTTCTTC.

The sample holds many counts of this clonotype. CDR3 coding DNA: TGCAGCGTGTCATCCAGGGGCCGCGTCATGAACACTGAAGCTTTCTTT. Protein: CSVSSRGRVMNTEAFF. The V and J genes are TRBV29-1 and TRBJ1-1; TRBD1 is a possible D gene (6 bases). The V end was cut by 6 bases, the J end by 0 bases, with 20 bases between. The CDR3 is 16 residues long. CDR1 is SQVTM and CDR2 is ANQGSEA in the germline V gene.

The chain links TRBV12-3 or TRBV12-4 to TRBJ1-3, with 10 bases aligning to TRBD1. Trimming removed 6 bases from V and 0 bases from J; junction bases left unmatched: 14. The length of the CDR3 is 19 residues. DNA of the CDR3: TGTGCCAGCAGGTACAGACAGGGGGCTTCATCAAGCTCTGGAAACACCATATATTTT. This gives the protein CASRYRQGASSSSGNTIYF.

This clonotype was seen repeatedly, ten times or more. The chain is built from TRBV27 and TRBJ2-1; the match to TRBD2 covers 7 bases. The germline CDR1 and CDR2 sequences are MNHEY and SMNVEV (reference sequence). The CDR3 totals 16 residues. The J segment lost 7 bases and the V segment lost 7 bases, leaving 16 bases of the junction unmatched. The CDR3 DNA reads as TGTGCCAGCAAGCGCGGGGGACTTACGCCGCGGAATGAGCAGTTCTTC. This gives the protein CASKRGGLTPRNEQFF.

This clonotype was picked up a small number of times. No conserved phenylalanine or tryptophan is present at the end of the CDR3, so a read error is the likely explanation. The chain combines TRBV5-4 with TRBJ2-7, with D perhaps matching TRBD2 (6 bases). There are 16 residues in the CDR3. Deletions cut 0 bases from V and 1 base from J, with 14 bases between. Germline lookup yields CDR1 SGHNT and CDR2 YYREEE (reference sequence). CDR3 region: CASSLGLGAGSYEQYL. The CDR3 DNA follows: TGTGCCAGCAGCTTGGGCCTAGGCGCGGGATCCTACGAGCAGTACCTC.

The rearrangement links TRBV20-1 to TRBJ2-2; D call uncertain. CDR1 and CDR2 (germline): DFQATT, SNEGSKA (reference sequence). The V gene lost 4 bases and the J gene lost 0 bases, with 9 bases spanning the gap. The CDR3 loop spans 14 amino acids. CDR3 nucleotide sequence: TGCAGTGCTATACTTTCCGCGAACACCGGGGAGCTGTTTTTT. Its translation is CSAILSANTGELFF.

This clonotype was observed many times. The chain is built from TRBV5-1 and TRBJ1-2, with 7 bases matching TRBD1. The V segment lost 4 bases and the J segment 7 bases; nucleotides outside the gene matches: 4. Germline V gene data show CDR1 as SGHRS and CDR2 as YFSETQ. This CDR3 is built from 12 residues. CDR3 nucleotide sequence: TGCGCCAGCAGCCACAGACAGGGTGGCTACACCTTC. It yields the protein CASSHRQGGYTF.

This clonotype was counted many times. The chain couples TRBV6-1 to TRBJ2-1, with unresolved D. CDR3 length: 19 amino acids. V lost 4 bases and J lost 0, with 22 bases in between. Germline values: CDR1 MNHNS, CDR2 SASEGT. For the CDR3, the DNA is TGTGCCAGCAGTGTCTCCTCTCTTACCGGGTCGAGCTCCTACAATGAGCAGTTCTTC. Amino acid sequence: CASSVSSLTGSSSYNEQFF.

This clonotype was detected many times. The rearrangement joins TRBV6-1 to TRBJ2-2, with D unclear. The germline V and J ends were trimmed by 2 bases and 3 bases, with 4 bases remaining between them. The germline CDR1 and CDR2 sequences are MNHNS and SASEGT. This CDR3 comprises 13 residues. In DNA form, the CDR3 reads TGTGCCAGCAGTGAACAATACACCGGGGAGCTGTTTTTT. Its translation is CASSEQYTGELFF.

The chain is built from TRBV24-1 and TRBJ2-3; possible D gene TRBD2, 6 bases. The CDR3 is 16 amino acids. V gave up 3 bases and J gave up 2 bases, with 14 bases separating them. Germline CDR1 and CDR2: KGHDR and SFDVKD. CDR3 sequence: CATSDLRSGPTDTQYF. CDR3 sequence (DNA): TGTGCCACCAGTGATCTACGTAGCGGTCCCACAGATACGCAGTATTTT.

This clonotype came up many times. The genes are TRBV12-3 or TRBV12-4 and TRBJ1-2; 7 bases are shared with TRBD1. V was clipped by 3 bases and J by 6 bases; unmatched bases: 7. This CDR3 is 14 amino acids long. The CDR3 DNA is TGTGCCAGCAGTTTTTCAGGGGGGAGGGATGGCTACACCTTC. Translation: CASSFSGGRDGYTF.

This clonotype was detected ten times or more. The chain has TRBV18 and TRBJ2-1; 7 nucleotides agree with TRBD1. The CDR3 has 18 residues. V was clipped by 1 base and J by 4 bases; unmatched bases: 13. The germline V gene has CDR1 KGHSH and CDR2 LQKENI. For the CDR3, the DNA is TGTGCCAGCTCACCACTCCCCCGGACAGGACAATTTTACAATGAGCAGTTCTTC. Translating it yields CASSPLPRTGQFYNEQFF.

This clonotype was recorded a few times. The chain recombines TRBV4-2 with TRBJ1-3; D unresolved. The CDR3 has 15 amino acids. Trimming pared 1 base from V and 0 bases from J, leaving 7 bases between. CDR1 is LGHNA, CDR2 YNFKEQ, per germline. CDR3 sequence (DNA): TGTGCCAGCAGCCAAGGAGTCTCCTCTGGAAACACCATATATTTT. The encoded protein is CASSQGVSSGNTIYF.

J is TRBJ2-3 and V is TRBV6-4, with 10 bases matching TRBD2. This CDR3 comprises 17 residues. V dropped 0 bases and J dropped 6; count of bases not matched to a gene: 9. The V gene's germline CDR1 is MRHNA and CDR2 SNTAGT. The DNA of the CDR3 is TGTGCCAGCAGTGACTCTGGAAGCGGGGGGGCCGGGGATACGCAGTATTTT. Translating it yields CASSDSGSGGAGDTQYF.

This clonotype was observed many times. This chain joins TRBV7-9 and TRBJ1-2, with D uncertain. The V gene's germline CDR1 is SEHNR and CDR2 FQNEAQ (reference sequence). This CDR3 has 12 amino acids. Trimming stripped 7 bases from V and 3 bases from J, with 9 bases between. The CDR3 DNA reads TGTGCCAGCATCTCACCGCACTATGGCTACACCTTC. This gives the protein CASISPHYGYTF.

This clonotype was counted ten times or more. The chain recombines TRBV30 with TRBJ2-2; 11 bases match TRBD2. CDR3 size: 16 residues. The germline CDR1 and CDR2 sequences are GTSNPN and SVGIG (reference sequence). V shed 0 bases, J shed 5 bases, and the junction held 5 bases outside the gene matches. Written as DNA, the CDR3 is TGTGCCTGGAGTGTTCTAGCGGGGGGAAATACCGGGGAGCTGTTTTTT. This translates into CAWSVLAGGNTGELFF.

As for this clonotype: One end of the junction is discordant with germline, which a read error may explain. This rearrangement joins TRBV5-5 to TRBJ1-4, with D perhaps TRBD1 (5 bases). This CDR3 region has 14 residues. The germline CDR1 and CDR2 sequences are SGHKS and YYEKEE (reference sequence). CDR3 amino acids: CASSPEGAYEKLLF. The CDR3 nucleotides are TGTGCCAGCAGCCCGGAAGGGGCGTATGAAAAACTGCTTTTT.

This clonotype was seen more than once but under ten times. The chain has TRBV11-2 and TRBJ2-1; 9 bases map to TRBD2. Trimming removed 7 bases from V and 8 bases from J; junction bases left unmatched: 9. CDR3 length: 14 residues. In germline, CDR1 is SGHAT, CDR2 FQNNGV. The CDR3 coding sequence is TGTGCCAGCATGGTGGGACTAGCTGGGGATGAGCAGTTCTTC. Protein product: CASMVGLAGDEQFF.

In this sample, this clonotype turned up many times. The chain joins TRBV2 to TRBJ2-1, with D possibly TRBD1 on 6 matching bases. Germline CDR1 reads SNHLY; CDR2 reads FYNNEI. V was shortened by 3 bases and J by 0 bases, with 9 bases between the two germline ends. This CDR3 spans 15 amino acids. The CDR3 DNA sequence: TGTGCCAGCAGTGACCCAGGGGACTCCTACAATGAGCAGTTCTTC. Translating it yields CASSDPGDSYNEQFF. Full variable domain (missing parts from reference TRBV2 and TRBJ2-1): EPEVTQTPSHQVTQMGQEVILRCVPISNHLYFYWYRQILGQKVEFLVSFYNNEISEKSEIFDDQFSVERPDGSNFTLKIRSTKLEDSAMYFCASSDPGDSYNEQFFGPGTRLTVL.

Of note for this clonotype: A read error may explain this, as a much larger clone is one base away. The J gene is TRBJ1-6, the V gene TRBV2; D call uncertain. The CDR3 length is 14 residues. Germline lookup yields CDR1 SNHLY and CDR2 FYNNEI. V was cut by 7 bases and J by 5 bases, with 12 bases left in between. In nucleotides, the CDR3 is TGTGCCAGCAATAACCCCGGGGATAATTCACCCCTCCACTTT. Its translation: CASNNPGDNSPLHF.

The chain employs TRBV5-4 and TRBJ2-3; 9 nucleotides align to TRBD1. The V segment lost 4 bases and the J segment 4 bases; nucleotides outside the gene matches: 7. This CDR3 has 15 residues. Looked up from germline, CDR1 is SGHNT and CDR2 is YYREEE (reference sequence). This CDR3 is CASSRGGQGPDTQYF. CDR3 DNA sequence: TGTGCCAGCAGCCGAGGAGGACAGGGGCCAGATACGCAGTATTTT. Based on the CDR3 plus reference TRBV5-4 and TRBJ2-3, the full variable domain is ETGVTQSPTHLIKTRGQQVTLRCSSQSGHNTVSWYQQALGQGPQFIFQYYREEENGRGNFPPRFSGLQFPNYSSELNVNALELDDSALYLCASSRGGQGPDTQYFGPGTRLTVL.